This TCR beta chain was observed in a study of CD8 T cells in ankylosing spondylitis. CDR1 and CDR2 from the germline V gene are LGHDT and YNNKEL (reference sequence). The CDR3 spans 14 residues. With 4 bases removed from V and 7 bases from J, the gap between germline ends came to 13 bases. Quantitative 5'-RACE was performed with molecular barcodes, and it yielded the TCR beta libraries. TCRdb re-analysed the 5' RACE reads in MiXCR, keeping a single row per CDR3 protein. The sample includes approximately 520,000 distinct CDR3 sequences, roughly 5.2% of them seen just once. A few counts support this clonotype. Its specificity is unknown. Regarding the study as a whole: Clones tied to disease were said to be significantly enriched in matched ankylosing spondylitis synovial fluid. Some motif variants were previously reported in reactive arthritis synovial fluid and blood. Among TCR beta sequences, a motif of roughly 8 highly homologous variants appeared characteristic of ankylosing spondylitis blood. Researchers report that disease-linked clones proved CD8+ and relatively rare in peripheral blood.

The chain combines TRBV3-1 with TRBJ2-2, with a possible D match to TRBD2 (5 bases). Sequencing input: blood, either unsorted or a sorted T cell fraction (not recorded which). This sequence was found in a male donor with ankylosing spondylitis. The CDR3 bases are TGTGCCAGCAGCCGGCGGCGGGCCCTCGGGGAGCTGTTTTTT. Protein sequence: CASSRRRALGELFF.